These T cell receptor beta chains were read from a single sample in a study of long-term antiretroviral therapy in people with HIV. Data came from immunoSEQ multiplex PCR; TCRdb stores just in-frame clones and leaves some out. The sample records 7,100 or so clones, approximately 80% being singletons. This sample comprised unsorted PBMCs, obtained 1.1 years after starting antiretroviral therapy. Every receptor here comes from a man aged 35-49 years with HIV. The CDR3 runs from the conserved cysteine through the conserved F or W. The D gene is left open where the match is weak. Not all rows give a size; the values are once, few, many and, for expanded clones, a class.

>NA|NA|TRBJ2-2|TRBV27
CASSLTGNTGELFF
TGTGCCAGCAGTTTAACGGGAAACACCGGGGAGCTGTTTTTT
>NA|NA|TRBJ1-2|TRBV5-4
CASSPDTYYGYTF
TGTGCCAGCAGCCCGGACACCTACTATGGCTACACCTTC
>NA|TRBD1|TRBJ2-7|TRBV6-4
CASSETGMSYEQYF
TGTGCCAGCAGTGAGACAGGGATGTCCTACGAGCAGTACTTC
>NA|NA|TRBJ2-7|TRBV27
CASSSDSAYEQYF
TGTGCCAGCAGCTCCGACAGCGCCTACGAGCAGTACTTC
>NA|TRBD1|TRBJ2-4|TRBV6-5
CASSYQAGGQNIQYF
TGTGCCAGCAGTTACCAGGCAGGGGGCCAAAACATTCAGTACTTC
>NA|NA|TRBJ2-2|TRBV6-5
CASSRRTRPGELFF
TGTGCCAGCAGTCGTCGCACCCGGCCCGGGGAGCTGTTTTTT
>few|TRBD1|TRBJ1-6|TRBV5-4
CASSSGTGRDSPLHF
TGTGCCAGCAGCTCCGGGACAGGGAGAGATTCACCCCTCCACTTT
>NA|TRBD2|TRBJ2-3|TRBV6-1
CASSEAGQGLAGGDTQYF
TGTGCCAGCAGTGAAGCGGGGCAGGGACTAGCGGGGGGAGATACGCAGTATTTT
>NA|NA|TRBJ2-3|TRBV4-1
CASSQYQTTTDTQYF
TGCGCCAGCAGCCAATACCAGACAACCACAGATACGCAGTATTTT
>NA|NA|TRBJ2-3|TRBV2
CASFLGTDTDTQYF
TGTGCCAGCTTCCTTGGAACGGACACAGATACGCAGTATTTT
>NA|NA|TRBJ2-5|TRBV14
CASSFVGFQETQYF
TGTGCCAGCAGCTTCGTCGGGTTCCAAGAGACCCAGTACTTC
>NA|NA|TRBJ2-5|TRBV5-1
CASSPGLQETQYF
TGCGCCAGCAGTCCGGGACTGCAAGAGACCCAGTACTTC
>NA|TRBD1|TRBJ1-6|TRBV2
CASSLGQANNSPLHF
TGTGCCAGCAGTCTGGGACAGGCAAATAATTCACCCCTCCACTTT
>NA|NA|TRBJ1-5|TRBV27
CASSSIGGRGNQPQHF
TGTGCCAGCAGTTCTATTGGGGGTCGCGGCAATCAGCCCCAGCATTTT
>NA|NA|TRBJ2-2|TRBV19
CASSIGLAGELFF
TGTGCCAGTAGTATAGGACTAGCCGGGGAGCTGTTTTTT
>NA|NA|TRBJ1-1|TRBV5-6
CASSFRERTEAFF
TGTGCCAGCAGCTTCAGGGAGCGCACTGAAGCTTTCTTT
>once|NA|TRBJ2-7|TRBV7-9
CASSQILTGYEQYF
TGTGCCAGCAGCCAGATTTTGACAGGTTACGAGCAGTACTTC
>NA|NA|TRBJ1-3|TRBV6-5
CASSLTGDLGTIYF
TGTGCCAGCAGCCTAACGGGGGATTTAGGCACCATATATTTT
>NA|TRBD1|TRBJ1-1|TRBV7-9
CASSLGRGLNTEAFF
TGTGCCAGCAGCTTAGGCAGGGGGCTGAACACTGAAGCTTTCTTT
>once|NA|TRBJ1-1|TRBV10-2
CASSEPGGTTEAFF
TGCGCCAGCAGTGAGCCGGGGGGTACCACTGAAGCTTTCTTT
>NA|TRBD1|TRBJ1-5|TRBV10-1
CASSERDRGNQPQHF
TGCGCCAGCAGTGAGAGGGACAGGGGGAATCAGCCCCAGCATTTT
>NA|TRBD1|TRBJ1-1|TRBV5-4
CASSPGQENTEAFF
TGTGCCAGCAGCCCAGGACAGGAAAACACTGAAGCTTTCTTT
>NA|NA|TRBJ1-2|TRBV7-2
CASSPNMEYYGYTF
TGTGCCAGCAGCCCGAACATGGAGTACTATGGCTACACCTTC
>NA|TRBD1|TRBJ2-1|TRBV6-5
CASRDRVWGEQFF
TGTGCCAGCAGGGACAGGGTATGGGGTGAGCAGTTCTTC
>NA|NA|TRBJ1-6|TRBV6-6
CASSHRVDNSPLHF
TGTGCCAGCAGTCACAGGGTGGATAATTCACCCCTCCACTTT
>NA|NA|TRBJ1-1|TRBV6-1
CASLTGQLNTEAFF
TGTGCCAGCCTTACTGGACAGCTGAACACTGAAGCTTTCTTT
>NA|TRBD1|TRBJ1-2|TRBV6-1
CASSRQGAEYGYTF
TGTGCCAGCAGCCGACAGGGGGCAGAGTATGGCTACACCTTC